The present entry profiles one T cell receptor (beta chain) with its context. Antigen: not known. CDR1 is LNHDA, CDR2 SQIVND, per germline (reference sequence). This CDR3 is 13 amino acids long. V lost 7 bases to trimming and J lost 3 bases, with 12 bases between them. This sample is part of a study of cytomegalovirus exposure and HLA in healthy donors. It was with 60 Vbeta and 13 Jbeta primers that the PCR ran. Libraries were prepared by immunoSEQ multiplex PCR; TCRdb keeps only in-frame clonotypes and omits some of them. The profile covers fewer than 250,000 clones, with 80% to 90% appearing a single time and about 3% taken by the ten largest. Study findings and constraints: The records held CMV serostatus as the only immune exposure information. The study labeled more than 150 TCR beta chains cytomegalovirus-associated. Later, TCR association rates were found to vary by HLA locus, highest for DRB1 and lowest for HLA-C. The HLA-A and HLA-B alleles of most subjects were reportedly predicted accurately from TCR beta sequences.

The clonotype originates from a man aged 30-40 years in good health and CMV-seronegative. V and J are TRBV19 and TRBJ1-2; D perhaps matches TRBD1 (5 bases). The material sequenced was PBMCs. The DNA of the CDR3 is TGTGCCAGTAATGCAGGGTTTGACTATGGCTACACCTTC. Translated: CASNAGFDYGYTF.